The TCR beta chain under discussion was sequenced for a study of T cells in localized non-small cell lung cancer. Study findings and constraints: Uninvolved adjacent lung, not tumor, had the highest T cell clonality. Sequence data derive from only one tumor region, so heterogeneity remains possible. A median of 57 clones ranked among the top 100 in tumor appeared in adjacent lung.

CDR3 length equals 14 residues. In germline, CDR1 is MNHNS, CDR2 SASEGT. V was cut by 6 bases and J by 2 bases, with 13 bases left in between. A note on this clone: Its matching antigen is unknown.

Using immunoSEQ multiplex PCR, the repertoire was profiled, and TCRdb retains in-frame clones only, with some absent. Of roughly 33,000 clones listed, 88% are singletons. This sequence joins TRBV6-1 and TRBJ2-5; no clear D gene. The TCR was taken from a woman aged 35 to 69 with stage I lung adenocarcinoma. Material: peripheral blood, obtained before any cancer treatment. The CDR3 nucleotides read TGTGCCAGCAGGAGTGGCAGCTCACAAGAGACCCAGTACTTC. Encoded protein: CASRSGSSQETQYF.